This TCR beta chain came from a study of healthy donors' naive CD4 and CD8 T cells. Study-level background: TCR alpha primers covered all functional IMGT alpha gene variants. Study outcomes and limitations: Chains were not paired, since alpha and beta were sequenced in bulk. Possible naive T cell homeostatic proliferation bias remained unaddressed.

As for this clonotype: What it recognizes is unknown.

Starting from around 500 ng of total RNA, TCR libraries were made with linear amplification. From the reads, TCRdb called clonotypes with MiXCR, one entry per CDR3 protein. The sample lists 150,000 to 200,000 distinct CDR3 sequences; under 85% were seen once. Trimming removed 4 bases from V and 0 bases from J, with 9 bases in between. CDR3 length: 14 residues. Germline V gene sequence: CDR1 ENHRY, CDR2 SYGVKD. This TCR came from a pool of human donors in good health; the sample pools cells from several healthy donors. Sequencing was done on a sample of naive CD4+ and CD8+ T cells sorted from blood, pooled from several donors. This chain joins TRBV10-3 and TRBJ1-1, with D possibly being TRBD1 (6 bases). The CDR3 protein is CAISADSMNTEAFF. The CDR3 nucleotides are TGTGCCATCAGTGCGGACAGCATGAACACTGAAGCTTTCTTT.